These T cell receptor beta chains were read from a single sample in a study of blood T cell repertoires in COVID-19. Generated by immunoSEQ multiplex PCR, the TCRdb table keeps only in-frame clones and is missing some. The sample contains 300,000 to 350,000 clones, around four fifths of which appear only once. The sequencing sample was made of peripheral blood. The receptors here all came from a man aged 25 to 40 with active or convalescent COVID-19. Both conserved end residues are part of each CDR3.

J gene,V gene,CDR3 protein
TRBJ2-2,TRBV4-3,CASSQEGRVPNTGELFF
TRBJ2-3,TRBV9,CASSVVDSGGGDTQYF
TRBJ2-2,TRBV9,CASSVADRATGELFF
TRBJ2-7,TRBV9,CASSVQDRGPSSYEQYF
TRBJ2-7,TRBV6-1,CASHGGGLQYF
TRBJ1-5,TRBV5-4,CASSLGGSNQPQHF
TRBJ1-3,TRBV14,CASSQEAGNTIYF
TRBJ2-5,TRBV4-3,CASSQEGGIQTQYF
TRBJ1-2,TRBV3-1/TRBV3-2,CASSLTVTYGYTF
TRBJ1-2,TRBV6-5,CASRHPRGYGYTF
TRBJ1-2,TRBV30,CACEGQDYYGYTF